Shown below are 14 T cell receptor beta chains from a single sample sequenced in a study of cytomegalovirus exposure and HLA in healthy donors. PCR used 60 Vbeta primers and 13 Jbeta primers. Libraries were prepared by immunoSEQ multiplex PCR; TCRdb keeps only in-frame clonotypes and omits some of them. The sample lists about 160,000 clones; around three quarters were seen once. The sample comprised PBMCs. These receptors were obtained from a man in his forties in good health and CMV-seronegative.

This clone was detected only a few times. The rearrangement uses TRBV11-2 and TRBJ2-4; TRBD1 might be the D (7 bases). Germline loops: CDR1 SGHAT, CDR2 FQNNGV. This CDR3 has 13 residues. V shed 4 bases and J shed 8 bases, with 12 bases lying between them. For the CDR3, the DNA is TGTGCCAGCAGCTCCGACAGGGAGGACATTCAGTACTTC. Amino acid sequence: CASSSDREDIQYF.

The rearrangement uses TRBV15 and TRBJ1-1, with 9 bases fitting TRBD1. With 4 bases clipped from V and 3 bases from J, the junction kept 9 bases outside the gene matches. Germline lookup yields CDR1 LNHNV and CDR2 YYDKDF (reference sequence). The CDR3 covers 16 residues. In DNA form, the CDR3 reads TGTGCCACCAGCATAATCTACAGGGGGCGCGACACTGAAGCTTTCTTT. It encodes CATSIIYRGRDTEAFF.

This clone has just a few counts. The chain employs TRBV28 and TRBJ2-3, with D possibly TRBD1 on 6 matching bases. This CDR3 spans 13 amino acids. Per the germline V gene, CDR1 is MDHEN and CDR2 is SYDVKM. The V end was cut by 8 bases, the J end by 2 bases, with 11 bases between. The DNA for the CDR3 is TGTGCCAGCCGCGGACAGTCCACAGATACGCAGTATTTT. Translation: CASRGQSTDTQYF.

V gene TRBV7-6 combines with J gene TRBJ2-1, with 8 bases aligning to TRBD1. The CDR3 is 18 amino acids. J was trimmed by 2 bases and V by 2 bases; bases with no gene match: 11. Germline assignment: CDR1 SGHVS and CDR2 FNYEAQ. For the CDR3, the DNA is TGTGCCAGCAGCTTATTTGGGACAGGACAACTTACCTACAATGAGCAGTTCTTC. It encodes CASSLFGTGQLTYNEQFF.

In the case of this clone: Other DNA variants within this sample encode the same CDR3. CDR3 DNA: TGTGCCAGCAGCCCGAACAGGGGTCCCTACGAGCAGTACTTC. This codes for CASSPNRGPYEQYF. V and J are TRBV7-9 and TRBJ2-7; 7 bases match TRBD1. CDR1 is SEHNR, CDR2 FQNEAQ, per germline (reference sequence). The CDR3 is 14 amino acids. The J segment lost 2 bases and the V segment lost 5 bases, leaving 6 bases of the junction unmatched.

The chain employs TRBV5-1 and TRBJ2-2; TRBD2 matches at 14 bases. Germline V CDR1 and CDR2: SGHRS, YFSETQ. This CDR3 region has 18 residues. Trimming cost V 1 base and J 1 base; bases outside gene matches: 3. Here the CDR3 DNA reads TGCGCCAGCAGCTTGATGGGACTAGCGGGAGTGAACACCGGGGAGCTGTTTTTT. Protein product: CASSLMGLAGVNTGELFF.

There are a few counts of this clone. J is TRBJ2-3 and V is TRBV6-4; D possibly matches TRBD1 or TRBD2 (5 bases each). Trimming shortened V by 4 bases and J by 3 bases, and 17 bases separated the two germline ends. The CDR3 runs to 16 residues. The germline V gene has CDR1 MRHNA and CDR2 SNTAGT. The CDR3 protein is CASSASGSGWTDTQYF. CDR3 nucleotides: TGTGCCAGCAGTGCCTCAGGGAGTGGGTGGACAGATACGCAGTATTTT.

This rearrangement joins TRBV28 to TRBJ1-4; a possible D gene is TRBD1 (5 bases). Germline assignment: CDR1 MDHEN and CDR2 SYDVKM. This CDR3 is built from 15 residues. V lost 4 bases and J lost 8, with 17 bases in between. The CDR3 loop reads CASSSPQGGWEKLFF. CDR3 nucleotides: TGTGCCAGCAGTTCCCCGCAGGGAGGTTGGGAAAAACTGTTTTTT.

The chain is built from TRBV30 and TRBJ1-1; D is perhaps TRBD1 (5 bases). This CDR3 has 11 residues. Germline CDR1 reads GTSNPN; CDR2 reads SVGIG (reference sequence). Trimming pared 8 bases from V and 1 base from J, leaving 8 bases between. CDR3 residues: CARRENTEAFF. CDR3 DNA sequence: TGTGCCCGCAGGGAGAACACTGAAGCTTTCTTT.

This clone was seen more than once but under ten times. The V call is TRBV6-6, the J call TRBJ1-1; 8 bases are shared with TRBD1. The CDR3 has 15 amino acids. Trimming removed 6 bases from V and 5 bases from J; junction bases left unmatched: 11. Germline loops: CDR1 MNHNY, CDR2 SVGAGI (reference sequence). In nucleotides, the CDR3 is TGTGCCAGCAGATCCTCTGGACAGGGATGGACTGAAGCTTTCTTT. It yields the protein CASRSSGQGWTEAFF.

The rearrangement joins TRBV6-1 to TRBJ2-1; D is possibly TRBD1 (5 bases). The CDR3 runs 13 residues. The germline CDR1 and CDR2 sequences are MNHNS and SASEGT. The V gene lost 11 bases and the J gene lost 0 bases, with 11 bases spanning the gap. The CDR3 region is CAVLRVSYNEQFF. CDR3 DNA: TGTGCCGTTCTCAGGGTCTCCTACAATGAGCAGTTCTTC.

CDR3 coding DNA: TGTGCCAGCAGTGAATGGGAGGGAGGGATACGCGGGGAGCTGTTTTTT. This sequence encodes CASSEWEGGIRGELFF. The V call is TRBV25-1, the J call TRBJ2-2, with 7 bases fitting TRBD2. CDR3 length: 16 residues. CDR1 and CDR2 (germline): MGHDK, SYGVNS. With 1 base clipped from V and 7 bases from J, the junction kept 9 bases outside the gene matches. The full variable domain, completed using reference TRBV25-1 and TRBJ2-2, is EADIYQTPRYLVIGTGKKITLECSQTMGHDKMYWYQQDPGMELHLIHYSYGVNSTEKGDLSSESTVSRIRTEHFPLTLESARPSHTSQYLCASSEWEGGIRGELFFGEGSRLTVL.

This sequence joins TRBV27 and TRBJ1-6; 7 positions match TRBD1. CDR3 length: 18 amino acids. Germline CDR1 MNHEY, CDR2 SMNVEV (reference sequence). With 6 bases clipped from V and 0 bases from J, the junction kept 11 bases outside the gene matches. The CDR3 here is CASSLTEGAFSYNSPLHF. CDR3 nucleotide sequence: TGTGCCAGCAGCCTAACCGAGGGGGCCTTCTCCTATAATTCACCCCTCCACTTT.

The V call is TRBV7-9, the J call TRBJ2-1; 8 nucleotides align to TRBD2. V trimming: 8 bases; J trimming: 8 bases; junction bases outside the gene matches: 11. Germline-derived CDR1 and CDR2 are SEHNR and FQNEAQ (reference sequence). CDR3 size: 14 residues. CDR3 in DNA: TGTGCCAGCGAGGATAGCGGGAAAAGCTATGAGCAGTTCTTC. Protein product: CASEDSGKSYEQFF.